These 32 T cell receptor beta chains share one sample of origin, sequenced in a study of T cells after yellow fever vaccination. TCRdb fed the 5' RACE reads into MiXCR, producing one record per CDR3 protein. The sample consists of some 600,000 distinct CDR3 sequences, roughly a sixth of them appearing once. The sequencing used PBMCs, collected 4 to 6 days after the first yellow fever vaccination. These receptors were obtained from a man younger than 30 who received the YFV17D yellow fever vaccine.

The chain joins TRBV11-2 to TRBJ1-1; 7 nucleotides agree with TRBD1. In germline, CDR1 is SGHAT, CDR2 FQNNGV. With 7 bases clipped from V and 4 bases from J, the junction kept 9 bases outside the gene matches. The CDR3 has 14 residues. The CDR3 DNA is TGTGCCAGCAAAAGGTCGGAGGGGGCCACTGAAGCTTTCTTT. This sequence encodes CASKRSEGATEAFF.

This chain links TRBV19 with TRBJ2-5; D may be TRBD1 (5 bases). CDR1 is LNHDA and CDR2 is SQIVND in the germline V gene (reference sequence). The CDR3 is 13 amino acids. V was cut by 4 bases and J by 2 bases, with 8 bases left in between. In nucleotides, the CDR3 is TGTGCCAGTAGTAAGACAGATCAAGAGACCCAGTACTTC. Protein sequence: CASSKTDQETQYF.

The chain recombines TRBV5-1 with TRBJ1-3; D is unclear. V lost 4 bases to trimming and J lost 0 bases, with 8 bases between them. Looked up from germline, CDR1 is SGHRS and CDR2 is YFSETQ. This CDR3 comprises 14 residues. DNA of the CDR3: TGCGCCAGCAGCGAGTTGAACTCTGGAAACACCATATATTTT. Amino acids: CASSELNSGNTIYF.

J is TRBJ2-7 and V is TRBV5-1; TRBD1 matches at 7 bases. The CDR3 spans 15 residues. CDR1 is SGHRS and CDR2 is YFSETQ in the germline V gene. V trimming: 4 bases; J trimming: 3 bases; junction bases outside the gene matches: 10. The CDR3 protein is CASSLSGTEFYEQYF. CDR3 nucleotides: TGCGCCAGCAGCCTCTCCGGGACAGAATTCTACGAGCAGTACTTC.

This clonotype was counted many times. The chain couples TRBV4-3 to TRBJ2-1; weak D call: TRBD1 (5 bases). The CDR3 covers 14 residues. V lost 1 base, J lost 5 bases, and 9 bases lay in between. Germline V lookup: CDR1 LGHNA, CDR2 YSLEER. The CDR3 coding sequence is TGCGCCAGCAGCCAAGTTAAGGGGAACAATGAGCAGTTCTTC. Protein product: CASSQVKGNNEQFF.

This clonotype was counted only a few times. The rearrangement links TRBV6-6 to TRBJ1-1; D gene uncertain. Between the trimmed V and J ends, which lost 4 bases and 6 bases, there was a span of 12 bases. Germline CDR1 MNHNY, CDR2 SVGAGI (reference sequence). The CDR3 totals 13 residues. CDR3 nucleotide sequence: TGTGCCAGCAGTTTTACGGGGAGTCCTGAAGCTTTCTTT. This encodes CASSFTGSPEAFF.

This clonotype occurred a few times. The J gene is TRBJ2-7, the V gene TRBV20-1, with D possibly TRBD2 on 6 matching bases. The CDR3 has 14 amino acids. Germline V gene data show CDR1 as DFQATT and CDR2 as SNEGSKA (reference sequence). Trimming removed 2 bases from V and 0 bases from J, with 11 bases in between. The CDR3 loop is CSARTGESSYEQYV. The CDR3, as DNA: TGCAGTGCTAGAACGGGGGAGAGCTCCTACGAGCAGTACGTC.

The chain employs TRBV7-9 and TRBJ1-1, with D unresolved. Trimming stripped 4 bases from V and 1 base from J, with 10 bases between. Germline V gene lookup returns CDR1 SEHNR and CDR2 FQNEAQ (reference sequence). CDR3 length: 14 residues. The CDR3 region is CASSSGWGNTEAFF. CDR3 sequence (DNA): TGTGCCAGCAGCTCCGGTTGGGGGAACACTGAAGCTTTCTTT.

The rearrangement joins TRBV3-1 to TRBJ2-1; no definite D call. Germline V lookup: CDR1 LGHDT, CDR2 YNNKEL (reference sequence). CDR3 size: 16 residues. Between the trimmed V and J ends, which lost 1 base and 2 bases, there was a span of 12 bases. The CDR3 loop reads CASSQGPDLTYNEQFF. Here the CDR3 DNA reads TGTGCCAGCAGCCAAGGCCCCGACTTGACCTACAATGAGCAGTTCTTC.

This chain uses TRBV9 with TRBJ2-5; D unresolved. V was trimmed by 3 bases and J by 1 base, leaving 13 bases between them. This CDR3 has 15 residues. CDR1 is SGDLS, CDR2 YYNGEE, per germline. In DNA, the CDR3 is TGTGCCAGCAGCGAACGTTCGGGCTTCCAAGAGACCCAGTACTTC. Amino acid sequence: CASSERSGFQETQYF.

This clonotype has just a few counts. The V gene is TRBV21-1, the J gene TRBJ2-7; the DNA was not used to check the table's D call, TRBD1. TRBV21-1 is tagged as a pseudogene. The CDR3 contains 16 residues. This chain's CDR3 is CASSKASDRDPYEQYV. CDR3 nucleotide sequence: TGTGCCAGCAGCAAAGCGTCGGACAGGGACCCCTACGAGCAGTACGTC.

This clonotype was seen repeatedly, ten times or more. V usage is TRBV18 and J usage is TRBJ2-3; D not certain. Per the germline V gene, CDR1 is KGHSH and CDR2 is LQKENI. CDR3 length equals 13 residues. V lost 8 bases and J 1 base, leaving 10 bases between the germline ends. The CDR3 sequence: CASSPGRTDTQYF. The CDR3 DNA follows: TGTGCCAGCAGCCCCGGACGCACAGATACGCAGTATTTT.

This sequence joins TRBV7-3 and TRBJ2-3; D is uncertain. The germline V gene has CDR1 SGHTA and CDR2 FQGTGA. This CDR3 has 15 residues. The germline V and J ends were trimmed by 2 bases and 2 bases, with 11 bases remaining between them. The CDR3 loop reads CASSLLGLNTDTQYF. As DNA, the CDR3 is TGTGCCAGCAGCTTACTCGGGTTGAACACAGATACGCAGTATTTT.

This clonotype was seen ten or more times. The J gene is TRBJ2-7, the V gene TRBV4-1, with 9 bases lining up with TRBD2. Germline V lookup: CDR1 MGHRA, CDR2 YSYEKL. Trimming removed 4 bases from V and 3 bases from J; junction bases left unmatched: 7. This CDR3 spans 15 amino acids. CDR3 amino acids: CASSRTAGGHYEQYF. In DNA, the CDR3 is TGCGCCAGCAGCCGAACAGCGGGGGGCCACTACGAGCAGTACTTC.

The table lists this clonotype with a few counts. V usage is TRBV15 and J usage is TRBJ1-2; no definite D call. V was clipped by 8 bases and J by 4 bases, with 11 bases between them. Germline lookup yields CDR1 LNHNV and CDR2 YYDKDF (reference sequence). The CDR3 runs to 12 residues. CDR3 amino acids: CATGHGVYGYTF. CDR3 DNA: TGTGCCACCGGCCACGGTGTCTATGGCTACACCTTC.

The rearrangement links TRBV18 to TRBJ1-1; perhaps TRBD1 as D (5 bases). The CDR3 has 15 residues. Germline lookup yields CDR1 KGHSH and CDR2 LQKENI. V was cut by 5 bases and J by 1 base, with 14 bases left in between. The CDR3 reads CASSVRTSSNTEAFF. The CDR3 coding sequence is TGTGCCAGCTCAGTCCGGACATCTTCGAACACTGAAGCTTTCTTT.

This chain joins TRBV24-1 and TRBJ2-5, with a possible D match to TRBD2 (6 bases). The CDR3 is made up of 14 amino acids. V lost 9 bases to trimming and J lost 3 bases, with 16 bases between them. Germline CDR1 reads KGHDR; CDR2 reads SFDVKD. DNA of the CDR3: TGTGCCACCGCGGGCGCGGGGACCGAAGAGACCCAGTACTTC. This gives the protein CATAGAGTEETQYF.

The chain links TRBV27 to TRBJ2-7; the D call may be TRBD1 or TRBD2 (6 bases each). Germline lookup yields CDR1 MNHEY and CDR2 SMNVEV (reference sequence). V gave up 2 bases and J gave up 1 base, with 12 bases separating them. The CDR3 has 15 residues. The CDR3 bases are TGTGCCAGCAGTTTAAAGGGGGGTTGGTCCTACGAGCAGTACGTC. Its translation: CASSLKGGWSYEQYV.

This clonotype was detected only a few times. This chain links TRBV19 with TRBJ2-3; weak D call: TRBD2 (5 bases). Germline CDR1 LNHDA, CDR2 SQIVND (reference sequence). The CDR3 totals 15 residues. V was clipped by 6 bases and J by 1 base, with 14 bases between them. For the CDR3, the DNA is TGTGCCAGTAGAATTGGTCTAGCAGGCACAGATACGCAGTATTTT. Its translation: CASRIGLAGTDTQYF.

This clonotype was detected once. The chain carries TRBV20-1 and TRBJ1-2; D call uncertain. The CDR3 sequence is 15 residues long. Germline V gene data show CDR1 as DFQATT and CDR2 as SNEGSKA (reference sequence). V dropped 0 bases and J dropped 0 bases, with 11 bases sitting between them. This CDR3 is CSARDAGRANYGYTF. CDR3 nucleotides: TGCAGTGCTAGAGATGCGGGCAGAGCTAACTATGGCTACACCTTC.

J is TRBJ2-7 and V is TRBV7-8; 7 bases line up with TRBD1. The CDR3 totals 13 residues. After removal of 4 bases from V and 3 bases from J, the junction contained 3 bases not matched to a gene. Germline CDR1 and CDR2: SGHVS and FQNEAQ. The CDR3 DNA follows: TGTGCCAGCAGCTGGAACAGGGGCTACGAGCAGTACGTC. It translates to CASSWNRGYEQYV.

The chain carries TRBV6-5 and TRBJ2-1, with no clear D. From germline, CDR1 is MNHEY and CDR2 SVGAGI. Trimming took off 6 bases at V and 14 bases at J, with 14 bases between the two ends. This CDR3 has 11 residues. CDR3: CASRVSGREFF. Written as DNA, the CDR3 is TGTGCCAGCAGAGTCTCAGGCCGAGAGTTCTTC.

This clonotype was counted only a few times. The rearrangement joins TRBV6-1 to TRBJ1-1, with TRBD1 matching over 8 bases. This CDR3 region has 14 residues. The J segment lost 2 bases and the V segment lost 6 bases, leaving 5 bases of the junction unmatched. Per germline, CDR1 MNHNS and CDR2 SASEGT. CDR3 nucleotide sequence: TGTGCCAGCAGGTGGGCAGGGGGCAACACTGAAGCTTTCTTT. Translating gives CASRWAGGNTEAFF.

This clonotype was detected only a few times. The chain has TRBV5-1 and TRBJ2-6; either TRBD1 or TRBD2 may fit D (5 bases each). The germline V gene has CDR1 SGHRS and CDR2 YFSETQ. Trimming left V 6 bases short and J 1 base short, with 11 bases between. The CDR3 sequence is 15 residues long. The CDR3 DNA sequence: TGCGCCAGCACCCGGGACGCTTCTGGGGCCAACGTCCTGACTTTC. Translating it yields CASTRDASGANVLTF.

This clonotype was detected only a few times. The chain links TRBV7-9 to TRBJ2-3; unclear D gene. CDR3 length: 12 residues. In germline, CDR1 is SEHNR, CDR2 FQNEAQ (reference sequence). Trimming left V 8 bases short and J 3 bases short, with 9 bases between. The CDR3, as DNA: TGTGCCAGCGTTCCCCCTACAGATACGCAGTATTTT. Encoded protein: CASVPPTDTQYF.

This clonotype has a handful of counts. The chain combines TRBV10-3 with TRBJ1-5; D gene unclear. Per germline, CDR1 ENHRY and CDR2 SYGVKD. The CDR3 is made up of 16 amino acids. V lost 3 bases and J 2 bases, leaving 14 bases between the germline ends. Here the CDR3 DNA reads TGTGCCATCAGTGACAGGTGGCCGGGAGGCAATCAGCCCCAGCATTTT. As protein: CAISDRWPGGNQPQHF.

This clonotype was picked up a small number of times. CDR3 protein: CASSEAGQWVGPQHF. CDR3 coding DNA: TGTGCCAGCAGTGAAGCGGGACAGTGGGTTGGGCCCCAGCATTTT. J is TRBJ1-5 and V is TRBV6-1; the match to TRBD1 covers 7 bases. CDR1 and CDR2 from the germline V gene are MNHNS and SASEGT. The CDR3 contains 15 residues. Trimming cost V 0 bases and J 9 bases; bases outside gene matches: 8.

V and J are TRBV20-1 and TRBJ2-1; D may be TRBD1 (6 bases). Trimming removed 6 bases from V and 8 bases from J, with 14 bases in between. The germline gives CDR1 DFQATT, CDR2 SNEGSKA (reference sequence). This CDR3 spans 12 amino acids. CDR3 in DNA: TGCAGTGCAGCAGGTTCAGGGGATGAGCAGTTCTTC. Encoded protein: CSAAGSGDEQFF.

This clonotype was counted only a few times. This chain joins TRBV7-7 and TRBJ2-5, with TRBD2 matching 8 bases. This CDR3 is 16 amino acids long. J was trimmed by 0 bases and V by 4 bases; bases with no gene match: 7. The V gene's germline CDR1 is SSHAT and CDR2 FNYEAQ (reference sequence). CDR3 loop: CASSSGLAGYQETQYF. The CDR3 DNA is TGTGCCAGCAGCTCCGGACTAGCCGGGTACCAAGAGACCCAGTACTTC. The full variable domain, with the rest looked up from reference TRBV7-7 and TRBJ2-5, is GAGVSQSPRYKVTKRGQDVTLRCDPISSHATLYWYQQALGQGPEFLTYFNYEAQPDKSGLPSDRFSAERPEGSISTLTIQRTEQRDSAMYRCASSSGLAGYQETQYFGPGTRLLVL.

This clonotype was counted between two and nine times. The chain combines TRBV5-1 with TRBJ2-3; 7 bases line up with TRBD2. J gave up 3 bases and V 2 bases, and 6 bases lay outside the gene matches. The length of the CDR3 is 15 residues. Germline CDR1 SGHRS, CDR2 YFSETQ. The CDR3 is CASSFRGEETDTQYF. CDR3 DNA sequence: TGCGCCAGCAGCTTTCGGGGGGAAGAGACAGATACGCAGTATTTT. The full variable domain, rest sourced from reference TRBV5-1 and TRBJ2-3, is KAGVTQTPRYLIKTRGQQVTLSCSPISGHRSVSWYQQTPGQGLQFLFEYFSETQRNKGNFPGRFSGRQFSNSRSEMNVSTLELGDSALYLCASSFRGEETDTQYFGPGTRLTVL.

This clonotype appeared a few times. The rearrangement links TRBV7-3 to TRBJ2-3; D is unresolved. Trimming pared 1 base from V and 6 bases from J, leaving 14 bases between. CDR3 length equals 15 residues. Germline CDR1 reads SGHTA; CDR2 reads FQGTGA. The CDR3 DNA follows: TGTGCCAGCAGCTTAAATCCCCTCCCCGGGGATACGCAGTATTTT. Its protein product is CASSLNPLPGDTQYF.

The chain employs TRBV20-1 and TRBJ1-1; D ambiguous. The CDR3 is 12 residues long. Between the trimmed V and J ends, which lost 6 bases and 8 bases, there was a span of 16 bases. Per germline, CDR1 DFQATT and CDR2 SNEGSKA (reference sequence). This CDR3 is CSASTGEGEAFF. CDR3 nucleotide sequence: TGCAGTGCCTCGACTGGCGAGGGAGAAGCTTTCTTT.